This T cell receptor (beta chain) emerged from a study of T cell clonality in common variable immunodeficiency. Study-wide points: Fewer TCRbeta clones were shared among CVID subjects than controls. CVID subjects showed higher TCRbeta clonality than healthy controls.

This clone was observed at least ten times. The antigen is unknown. The read stops 3 residues short of the end of the CDR3; the missing end is completed from the germline J gene. V dropped 3 bases and J dropped 5; count of bases not matched to a gene: 10. Looked up from germline, CDR1 is DFQATT and CDR2 is SNEGSKA (reference sequence). There are 15 residues in the CDR3. Here immunoSEQ multiplex PCR was the method, and the copy in TCRdb shows in-frame clones only, minus some. There are 80,000 or so clones in the sample, none observed a single time. Caucasian heritage predominated among both patients and controls.

This sequence originates from a person aged 18 to 75 in good health. V is TRBV20-1 and J is TRBJ2-5, with 9 nucleotides matching TRBD2. Sequencing was done on a sample of peripheral blood mononuclear cells. CDR3 region: CSASFASGARETQYF. The part of the CDR3 DNA that was read is TGCAGTGCTAGCTTTGCTAGCGGGGCGCGGGAGACC.